Below are 14 T cell receptor beta chains sequenced from a single sample in a study of identical twins. Each CDR3 protein gets one entry after TCRdb re-called the 5' RACE reads with MiXCR. The sample yields roughly 700,000 distinct CDR3 sequences, less than 10% seen once. The data were also submitted as part of a second study, on yellow fever vaccine responses in identical twins.

The sample was PBMCs. The receptors here all came from a woman aged 18-29 years in good health.

In this sample, this clonotype turned up a few times. The chain employs TRBV20-1 and TRBJ2-2; D is perhaps TRBD1 (6 bases). The germline CDR1 and CDR2 sequences are DFQATT and SNEGSKA (reference sequence). Trimming stripped 6 bases from V and 8 bases from J, with 13 bases between. The length of the CDR3 is 12 residues. The CDR3 region has the DNA TGCAGTGCACATAAGGGGGTTGGGGAGCTGTTTTTT. Translated, it gives CSAHKGVGELFF.

The genes are TRBV12-3 or TRBV12-4 and TRBJ2-5, with D unresolved. Trimming took 3 bases from V and 4 from J, leaving 15 bases between them. The length of the CDR3 is 15 residues. This CDR3 reads CASSLKGWYRETQYF. In nucleotides, the CDR3 is TGTGCCAGCAGTTTGAAGGGATGGTACCGAGAGACCCAGTACTTC.

The chain uses TRBV14 and TRBJ2-7, with TRBD1 as a possible D gene (6 bases). The CDR3 consists of 12 residues. CDR1 is SGHDN, CDR2 FVKESK, per germline. The V gene lost 8 bases and the J gene lost 1 base, with 9 bases spanning the gap. CDR3 amino acids: CASGGFSYEQYF. CDR3 coding DNA: TGTGCCAGCGGGGGCTTTTCCTACGAGCAGTACTTC.

The J gene is TRBJ2-2, the V gene TRBV30; the D call may be TRBD1 or TRBD2 (5 bases each). Germline V CDR1 and CDR2: GTSNPN, SVGIG (reference sequence). Trimming took 2 bases from V and 2 from J, leaving 9 bases between them. CDR3 length: 14 residues. CDR3 region: CAWSWDLNTGELFF. DNA of the CDR3: TGTGCCTGGAGTTGGGACCTTAACACCGGGGAGCTGTTTTTT.

There are many counts of this clonotype. The chain uses TRBV2 and TRBJ2-2; tentatively, D is TRBD1 (5 bases). The V gene's germline CDR1 is SNHLY and CDR2 FYNNEI. This CDR3 is 13 amino acids long. With 4 bases removed from V and 5 bases from J, the gap between germline ends came to 8 bases. This chain's CDR3 is CASSASGTGELFF. The CDR3 DNA is TGTGCCAGCAGTGCGTCAGGGACCGGGGAGCTGTTTTTT. Variable domain in full (rest from reference TRBV2 and TRBJ2-2): EPEVTQTPSHQVTQMGQEVILRCVPISNHLYFYWYRQILGQKVEFLVSFYNNEISEKSEIFDDQFSVERPDGSNFTLKIRSTKLEDSAMYFCASSASGTGELFFGEGSRLTVL.

The V and J genes are TRBV6-6 and TRBJ1-2; D is unresolved. Trimming removed 7 bases from V and 4 bases from J, with 10 bases in between. Germline assignment: CDR1 MNHNY and CDR2 SVGAGI (reference sequence). CDR3 length: 12 amino acids. CDR3 sequence: CASKTGSYGYTF. The CDR3 coding sequence is TGTGCCAGCAAAACGGGTTCCTATGGCTACACCTTC.

This clonotype was picked up many times. The V gene is TRBV2, the J gene TRBJ2-7; D might be TRBD2 (6 bases). Per germline, CDR1 SNHLY and CDR2 FYNNEI. This CDR3 has 16 residues. V lost 2 bases to trimming and J lost 2 bases, with 16 bases between them. The CDR3: CASSESVAGSAYEQYF. The CDR3 DNA sequence: TGTGCCAGCAGTGAATCGGTTGCGGGATCGGCCTACGAGCAGTACTTC.

The table lists this clonotype with a few counts. This rearrangement joins TRBV5-1 to TRBJ2-1; 7 bases are a match to TRBD1. With V trimmed by 0 bases and J by 7 bases, 7 bases remained unmatched. Germline V CDR1 and CDR2: SGHRS, YFSETQ. The CDR3 consists of 15 residues. The CDR3 loop is CASSLAVGTENEQFF. The CDR3 DNA reads as TGCGCCAGCAGCTTGGCCGTGGGGACAGAAAATGAGCAGTTCTTC.

The genes are TRBV4-3 and TRBJ2-1; D is perhaps TRBD1 (6 bases). Looked up from germline, CDR1 is LGHNA and CDR2 is YSLEER. The CDR3 is made up of 16 amino acids. V dropped 0 bases and J dropped 0 bases, with 9 bases sitting between them. This chain's CDR3 is CASSQDTGNSYNEQFF. CDR3 in DNA: TGCGCCAGCAGCCAAGATACAGGGAACTCCTACAATGAGCAGTTCTTC.

The chain employs TRBV4-3 and TRBJ2-1; D is perhaps TRBD2 (5 bases). This CDR3 is 18 amino acids long. The V end was cut by 0 bases, the J end by 0 bases, with 15 bases between. Germline CDR1 and CDR2: LGHNA and YSLEER. The CDR3 loop is CASSQDRGSANSYNEQFF. The CDR3 DNA follows: TGCGCCAGCAGCCAAGATAGAGGGAGTGCCAACTCCTACAATGAGCAGTTCTTC.

This clonotype was detected a few times. J is TRBJ2-3 and V is TRBV28; 9 bases fit TRBD2. V trimming: 2 bases; J trimming: 2 bases; junction bases outside the gene matches: 5. Per germline, CDR1 MDHEN and CDR2 SYDVKM. The CDR3 has 16 residues. Here the CDR3 reads CASSLGRGGITDTQYF. The CDR3 coding sequence is TGTGCCAGCAGTTTAGGGCGGGGGGGAATCACAGATACGCAGTATTTT.

About this clonotype itself: A junction boundary mismatches the germline segment, possibly from a read error. This chain connects TRBV29-1 to TRBJ2-1; possible D gene TRBD2, 6 bases. The length of the CDR3 is 13 residues. Germline CDR1 reads SQVTM; CDR2 reads ANQGSEA. CDR3 sequence (DNA): TGCGGCGTTGGGGACTCTTCATACAATGAGCAGTTCTTC. It translates to CGVGDSSYNEQFF.

This clonotype has more than one count but fewer than ten. This chain joins TRBV6-2 or TRBV6-3 and TRBJ1-6; 7 nucleotides match TRBD1. The CDR3 runs to 13 residues. With 7 bases clipped from V and 10 bases from J, the junction kept 7 bases outside the gene matches. Germline CDR1 reads MNHEY; CDR2 reads SVGEGT. This chain's CDR3 is CASTSRDSSPLHF. In DNA, the CDR3 is TGTGCCAGCACCTCCCGGGACAGCTCACCCCTCCACTTT.

This chain connects TRBV27 to TRBJ2-5; TRBD2 matches at 7 bases. V lost 4 bases, J lost 2 bases, and 1 base stayed unmatched. In germline, CDR1 is MNHEY, CDR2 SMNVEV (reference sequence). The CDR3 has 13 amino acids. The CDR3 reads CASSSAGQETQYF. The CDR3, as DNA: TGTGCCAGCAGTTCAGCGGGGCAAGAGACCCAGTACTTC.